The 22 T cell receptor beta chains reported below all come from one sample, sequenced in a study of T-cell memory formation after mild COVID-19. TCRdb reanalysed the 5' RACE reads using MiXCR and keeps one entry per CDR3 protein. Of roughly 500,000 distinct CDR3 sequences listed, around 21% are singletons. Source material: PBMCs or a T cell subset sorted from them (not recorded which). The receptors stem from an adult woman who had mild COVID-19 (a few samples of this study predate the infection). Cell type and time point are not known.

This clonotype showed up just once. This sequence joins TRBV9 and TRBJ2-3, with 8 nucleotides matching TRBD1. CDR3 length: 19 amino acids. V trimming: 0 bases; J trimming: 5 bases; junction bases outside the gene matches: 17. Germline loops: CDR1 SGDLS, CDR2 YYNGEE. CDR3: CASSVASPGTGLVVDTQYF. CDR3 in DNA: TGTGCCAGCAGCGTAGCATCCCCCGGGACAGGACTTGTAGTAGATACGCAGTATTTT.

This clonotype was observed a single time. The chain links TRBV29-1 to TRBJ1-1, with 9 nucleotides matching TRBD1. The CDR3 length is 13 residues. In germline, CDR1 is SQVTM, CDR2 ANQGSEA. J was trimmed by 3 bases and V by 5 bases; bases with no gene match: 4. The CDR3 loop reads CSVTGGWDTEAFF. The CDR3 DNA sequence: TGCAGCGTTACAGGGGGCTGGGACACTGAAGCTTTCTTT.

In this sample, this clonotype turned up a few times. The chain carries TRBV7-9 and TRBJ1-1, with no clear D. The CDR3 is 16 amino acids. V lost 5 bases to trimming and J lost 5 bases, with 21 bases between them. Looked up from germline, CDR1 is SEHNR and CDR2 is FQNEAQ (reference sequence). The DNA of the CDR3 is TGTGCCAGCAGCCTCCTCTCTTCGGGGTGGAGAACTGAAGCTTTCTTT. Its translation is CASSLLSSGWRTEAFF.

This chain connects TRBV10-3 to TRBJ2-5; D possibly matches TRBD1 or TRBD2 (5 bases each). CDR3 length equals 18 residues. The germline gives CDR1 ENHRY, CDR2 SYGVKD. Trimming pared 2 bases from V and 2 bases from J, leaving 21 bases between. The CDR3 nucleotides are TGTGCCATCAGTGAGGGGGACCCAATGCGACCCGGGCAAGAGACCCAGTACTTC. Translating it yields CAISEGDPMRPGQETQYF.

This clonotype was seen ten or more times. The rearrangement links TRBV7-6 to TRBJ2-7; D is uncertain. Germline V gives CDR1 SGHVS, CDR2 FNYEAQ. V gave up 2 bases and J gave up 0 bases, with 8 bases separating them. This CDR3 is built from 14 residues. The CDR3 DNA follows: TGTGCCAGCAGCTTAAAGGGCGACTCCTACGAGCAGTACTTC. Encoded protein: CASSLKGDSYEQYF.

The J gene is TRBJ2-5, the V gene TRBV12-3 or TRBV12-4; 8 bases are a match to TRBD2. V lost 5 bases and J lost 5; bases outside the gene matches: 4. CDR3 length: 13 residues. The CDR3 here is CASSTASGETQYF. The CDR3 DNA is TGTGCCAGCAGTACCGCTAGCGGGGAGACCCAGTACTTC.

DNA for the CDR3: TGTGCCAGCAGCGTTACAATAAGCGACTTGGGGGGTGGCTACACCTTC. The encoded protein is CASSVTISDLGGGYTF. The rearrangement links TRBV7-3 to TRBJ1-2; tentatively, D is TRBD1 (5 bases). Germline-derived CDR1 and CDR2 are SGHTA and FQGTGA. The CDR3 is 16 amino acids. With 5 bases removed from V and 7 bases from J, the gap between germline ends came to 23 bases.

This clonotype was recorded a few times. V and J are TRBV6-1 and TRBJ2-3; D gene unclear. V was clipped by 3 bases and J by 0 bases, with 10 bases between them. The CDR3 totals 15 residues. CDR1 and CDR2 (germline): MNHNS, SASEGT. This CDR3 reads CASSEVPTSTDTQYF. Here the CDR3 DNA reads TGTGCCAGCAGTGAGGTCCCGACAAGCACAGATACGCAGTATTTT.

This clonotype was seen a handful of times. The chain carries TRBV6-2 or TRBV6-3 and TRBJ2-1; D gene unclear. Germline values: CDR1 MNHEY, CDR2 SVGEGT. Trimming removed 7 bases from V and 7 bases from J, with 8 bases in between. The CDR3 length is 11 residues. CDR3 coding DNA: TGTGCCAGCACCCTGAGGAATGAGCAGTTCTTC. It specifies CASTLRNEQFF.

The chain couples TRBV3-1 to TRBJ2-7; D ambiguous. This CDR3 has 14 residues. Looked up from germline, CDR1 is LGHDT and CDR2 is YNNKEL (reference sequence). Trimming took 1 base from V and 2 from J, leaving 9 bases between them. CDR3 nucleotides: TGTGCCAGCAGCCAAGTTCCAGGTCCCTACGAGCAGTACTTC. Protein sequence: CASSQVPGPYEQYF.

The chain recombines TRBV12-3 or TRBV12-4 with TRBJ1-2, with no clear D. The CDR3 is 17 residues long. Trimming took off 6 bases at V and 3 bases at J, with 23 bases between the two ends. The CDR3 spells CASSHRVPSPADYGYTF. The CDR3 nucleotides are TGTGCCAGCAGCCACCGGGTCCCTTCACCCGCGGACTATGGCTACACCTTC.

This clonotype showed up just a few times. CDR3 sequence reads: CASSLRGGDGSNEQFF. In DNA form, the CDR3 reads TGTGCCAGCAGCTTGAGGGGGGGAGACGGGTCCAATGAGCAGTTCTTC. The chain is built from TRBV7-9 and TRBJ2-1; D perhaps matches TRBD2 (7 bases). CDR3 length: 16 residues. Germline V gives CDR1 SEHNR, CDR2 FQNEAQ (reference sequence). V was cut by 3 bases and J by 6 bases, with 18 bases left in between.

This clonotype was seen a few times. The V gene is TRBV7-6, the J gene TRBJ2-1; D might be TRBD1 (5 bases). The V end was cut by 2 bases, the J end by 4 bases, with 12 bases between. This CDR3 spans 15 amino acids. Germline assignment: CDR1 SGHVS and CDR2 FNYEAQ. The CDR3 sequence: CASSLFGHTYNEQFF. In DNA form, the CDR3 reads TGTGCCAGCAGCTTATTCGGACACACGTACAATGAGCAGTTCTTC.

This clonotype has at least ten counts. The chain carries TRBV24-1 and TRBJ2-7; 8 nucleotides line up with TRBD1. V shed 3 bases, J shed 7 bases, and the junction held 1 base outside the gene matches. The CDR3 covers 12 residues. Germline values: CDR1 KGHDR, CDR2 SFDVKD. The CDR3 sequence: CATSDGQGEQYF. Written as DNA, the CDR3 is TGTGCCACCAGTGATGGACAGGGAGAGCAGTACTTC.

The gene calls are TRBV12-3 or TRBV12-4 and TRBJ2-7; D unclear. The CDR3 consists of 11 residues. V lost 3 bases and J lost 8, with 8 bases in between. This CDR3 is CASSLVVQQYF. CDR3 DNA: TGTGCCAGCAGTTTGGTCGTCCAGCAGTACTTC.

A few counts support this clonotype. The genes are TRBV5-1 and TRBJ1-3; weak D call: TRBD1 (6 bases). V dropped 0 bases and J dropped 0 bases, with 10 bases sitting between them. This CDR3 contains 16 residues. Germline assignment: CDR1 SGHRS and CDR2 YFSETQ. The CDR3 DNA is TGCGCCAGCAGCTTGGAGGGGGTTACCTCTGGAAACACCATATATTTT. Residues: CASSLEGVTSGNTIYF.

The V call is TRBV7-6, the J call TRBJ2-1, with D unclear. Per the germline V gene, CDR1 is SGHVS and CDR2 is FNYEAQ. The CDR3 is 14 residues long. V lost 2 bases, J lost 8 bases, and 13 bases lay in between. Here the CDR3 reads CASSLLAGLHEQFF. In DNA form, the CDR3 reads TGTGCCAGCAGCTTATTAGCTGGCTTGCATGAGCAGTTCTTC.

This clonotype was detected a few times. This chain uses TRBV7-9 with TRBJ2-5, with D tentatively TRBD2 (5 bases). The CDR3 spans 13 residues. CDR1 and CDR2 (germline): SEHNR, FQNEAQ (reference sequence). Deletions cut 5 bases from V and 5 bases from J, with 12 bases between. The CDR3 DNA is TGTGCCAGCAGCCCACCGGGATGGGAGACCCAGTACTTC. Residues: CASSPPGWETQYF.

This clonotype has ten or more counts. The gene calls are TRBV5-1 and TRBJ2-2, with D hard to call. Between the trimmed V and J ends, which lost 3 bases and 0 bases, there was a span of 9 bases. The CDR3 is 15 amino acids. CDR1 SGHRS and CDR2 YFSETQ come from the germline V gene. The CDR3: CASSSHTANTGELFF. In DNA, the CDR3 is TGCGCCAGCAGCTCTCATACAGCGAACACCGGGGAGCTGTTTTTT.

This clonotype occurred a few times. This chain uses TRBV4-3 with TRBJ2-2; TRBD2 agrees at 8 bases. The V gene end was trimmed by 0 bases and the J gene end by 3 bases; junction bases not matched to a gene: 3. The CDR3 length is 16 residues. CDR1 is LGHNA and CDR2 is YSLEER in the germline V gene. For the CDR3, the DNA is TGCGCCAGCAGCCAAGAACTAGCGGAGTACACCGGGGAGCTGTTTTTT. Translation gives CASSQELAEYTGELFF.

As regards this clonotype: A read error may account for a junction end that differs from germline. The chain joins TRBV6-6 to TRBJ1-4; 11 bases are shared with TRBD1. This CDR3 has 19 amino acids. The germline gives CDR1 MNHNY, CDR2 SVGAGI (reference sequence). Here the CDR3 reads CASSLRDRGIGATNEKLFF. The CDR3 DNA is TGTGCCAGCAGTTTGAGGGACAGGGGGATCGGTGCAACTAATGAGAAACTGTTTTTT.

The gene calls are TRBV23-1 and TRBJ2-3, with D perhaps matching TRBD2 (5 bases). TRBV23-1 has ORF status, its function being uncertain. V shed 4 bases and J shed 5 bases, with 13 bases lying between them. The CDR3 has 14 amino acids. CDR3 nucleotide sequence: TGCGCCAGCAGTCGTGAGGGAGAGGGAGATACGCAGTATTTT. Its translation: CASSREGEGDTQYF.